Following are 15 T cell receptor beta chains from one sample sequenced in a study of blood T cell repertoires in COVID-19. Profiled with immunoSEQ multiplex PCR; TCRdb holds only in-frame clones, not every one. The sample shows 130,000 to 150,000 clones, around 81% of them seen only once. Sequenced material: peripheral blood. These TCRs come from a man aged 60 to 69 with active or convalescent COVID-19.

The genes are TRBV28 and TRBJ2-3; 16 bases agree with TRBD2. Germline CDR1 and CDR2: MDHEN and SYDVKM. The CDR3 consists of 19 residues. J gave up 3 bases and V 5 bases, and 11 bases lay outside the gene matches. In DNA, the CDR3 is TGTGCCAGCAGTAAATACCTCCCGGGACTAGCGGGAGGGACAGATACGCAGTATTTT. Protein product: CASSKYLPGLAGGTDTQYF.

This clone was detected a few times. The rearrangement links TRBV2 to TRBJ1-4, with TRBD1 as a possible D gene (5 bases). This CDR3 region has 14 residues. V was shortened by 2 bases and J by 9 bases, with 13 bases between the two germline ends. The germline gives CDR1 SNHLY, CDR2 FYNNEI. For the CDR3, the DNA is TGTGCCAGCAGTGAAACGCAGGGTCGGAAAAAACTGTTTTTT. This encodes CASSETQGRKKLFF.

V gene TRBV19 combines with J gene TRBJ2-1, with 14 bases aligning to TRBD2. After removal of 5 bases from V and 6 bases from J, the junction contained 9 bases not matched to a gene. Per germline, CDR1 LNHDA and CDR2 SQIVND (reference sequence). This CDR3 spans 17 amino acids. The CDR3 DNA is TGTGCCAGTAGTTCTCGGACTAGCGGGAGGACTATCAATGAGCAGTTCTTC. Its translation is CASSSRTSGRTINEQFF.

The CDR3 region has the DNA TGTGCCAGTAGTTCCGGTGACAGTCGGGGGTCACCCCTCCACTTT. Protein product: CASSSGDSRGSPLHF. The chain uses TRBV19 and TRBJ1-6; D is possibly TRBD1 (5 bases). Germline CDR1 is LNHDA and CDR2 is SQIVND (reference sequence). This CDR3 comprises 15 residues. Trimming pared 5 bases from V and 10 bases from J, leaving 18 bases between. The variable domain in full, with the rest retrieved from reference TRBV19 and TRBJ1-6, is DGGITQSPKYLFRKEGQNVTLSCEQNLNHDAMYWYRQDPGQGLRLIYYSQIVNDFQKGDIAEGYSVSREKKESFPLTVTSAQKNPTAFYLCASSSGDSRGSPLHFGNGTRLTVT.

This clone has ten or more counts. The V gene is TRBV11-3, the J gene TRBJ1-2; D not resolved. The CDR3 is made up of 13 amino acids. Germline assignment: CDR1 SGHNT and CDR2 YENEEA. Trimming left V 5 bases short and J 2 bases short, with 9 bases between. The CDR3 DNA sequence: TGTGCCAGCAGCCGAGGCGCCAACTATGGCTACACCTTC. This translates into CASSRGANYGYTF. Drawing the rest from reference TRBV11-3 and TRBJ1-2, the complete variable domain is EAGVVQSPRYKIIEKKQPVAFWCNPISGHNTLYWYLQNLGQGPELLIRYENEEAVDDSQLPKDRFSAERLKGVDSTLKIQPAELGDSAVYLCASSRGANYGYTFGSGTRLTVV.

The rearrangement links TRBV19 to TRBJ1-6; the D gene is possibly TRBD1 (5 bases). In germline, CDR1 is LNHDA, CDR2 SQIVND (reference sequence). The V gene lost 5 bases and the J gene lost 13 bases, with 15 bases spanning the gap. The CDR3 is 13 residues long. CDR3 residues: CASSAGHPAPLHF. CDR3 coding DNA: TGTGCCAGTAGTGCAGGACACCCGGCCCCCCTCCACTTT.

In its sample, this clone was seen once. V and J are TRBV24-1 and TRBJ2-1, with D tentatively TRBD2 (6 bases). Germline assignment: CDR1 KGHDR and CDR2 SFDVKD. Trimming stripped 3 bases from V and 1 base from J, with 15 bases between. The CDR3 contains 17 residues. CDR3 sequence (DNA): TGTGCCACCAGTGATGTAACAGGTAGCGGATCCTACAATGAGCAGTTCTTC. Residues: CATSDVTGSGSYNEQFF.

The rearrangement links TRBV6-5 to TRBJ1-1; D not resolved. The CDR3 covers 12 residues. The V gene lost 6 bases and the J gene lost 2 bases, with 7 bases spanning the gap. Per germline, CDR1 MNHEY and CDR2 SVGAGI. The CDR3 sequence is CASRILNTEAFF. The DNA of the CDR3 is TGTGCCAGCAGGATACTTAACACTGAAGCTTTCTTT.

In the case of this clone: A much larger clone sits a single nucleotide away, making a read error possible. The genes are TRBV4-2 and TRBJ2-7; TRBD2 aligns across 7 bases. The CDR3 extends over 14 amino acids. Per germline, CDR1 LGHNA and CDR2 YNFKEQ. Trimming cost V 1 base and J 3 bases; bases outside gene matches: 3. CDR3 DNA: TGTGCCAGCAGCCAAGTGGGCGGGAGCTACGAGCAGTACTTC. Its protein is CASSQVGGSYEQYF.

This clone was counted between two and nine times. The V gene is TRBV5-4, the J gene TRBJ2-7; 8 bases align to TRBD1. V lost 10 bases to trimming and J lost 3 bases; unmatched junction nucleotides: 12. Germline V gene lookup returns CDR1 SGHNT and CDR2 YYREEE (reference sequence). The CDR3 has 14 amino acids. CDR3 protein: CAVRSSGTGYEQYF. The CDR3 bases are TGTGCCGTGCGATCATCCGGGACAGGCTACGAGCAGTACTTC.

This rearrangement joins TRBV5-1 to TRBJ2-3; the match to TRBD1 covers 9 bases. This CDR3 region has 16 residues. V lost 1 base, J lost 3 bases, and 6 bases stayed unmatched. Germline assignment: CDR1 SGHRS and CDR2 YFSETQ. The CDR3, as DNA: TGCGCCAGCAGCTTGACGGACAGGGGAGGGACAGATACGCAGTATTTT. Protein sequence: CASSLTDRGGTDTQYF. Variable domain in full (rest from reference TRBV5-1 and TRBJ2-3): KAGVTQTPRYLIKTRGQQVTLSCSPISGHRSVSWYQQTPGQGLQFLFEYFSETQRNKGNFPGRFSGRQFSNSRSEMNVSTLELGDSALYLCASSLTDRGGTDTQYFGPGTRLTVL.

V gene TRBV19 combines with J gene TRBJ1-1; possible D gene TRBD1, 6 bases. The CDR3 length is 13 residues. CDR1 LNHDA and CDR2 SQIVND come from the germline V gene (reference sequence). Between the trimmed V and J ends, which lost 4 bases and 1 base, there was a span of 7 bases. The CDR3, as DNA: TGTGCCAGTAGTACGACAGGGAACACTGAAGCTTTCTTT. Protein: CASSTTGNTEAFF.

V and J are TRBV6-5 and TRBJ1-1; no clear D. The V and J ends lost 4 bases and 7 bases respectively, with 16 bases between them. From germline, CDR1 is MNHEY and CDR2 SVGAGI. This CDR3 spans 14 amino acids. The CDR3 protein is CASSFDGRPGEAFF. The CDR3 DNA reads as TGTGCCAGCAGTTTTGACGGCCGCCCGGGTGAAGCTTTCTTT.

The rearrangement uses TRBV5-1 and TRBJ2-1; 9 positions agree with TRBD2. Unmatched junction bases numbered 12, after V lost 4 bases and J lost 7 bases. The CDR3 spans 16 residues. Germline assignment: CDR1 SGHRS and CDR2 YFSETQ. The chain's CDR3 is CASSPGGLAGSNEQFF. The CDR3 nucleotides are TGCGCCAGCAGCCCGGGTGGGCTAGCGGGATCTAATGAGCAGTTCTTC.

V is TRBV24-1 and J is TRBJ1-2, with 9 nucleotides matching TRBD1. The germline V gene has CDR1 KGHDR and CDR2 SFDVKD. J gave up 3 bases and V 5 bases, and 6 bases lay outside the gene matches. The CDR3 loop spans 15 amino acids. The CDR3 sequence: CATSGEGQGYYGYTF. The CDR3 DNA is TGTGCCACCAGTGGGGAGGGACAGGGTTACTATGGCTACACCTTC.